This T cell receptor (beta chain) stems from a study of regulatory T cells. General study findings and limits: In CD3G-deficient patients, conventional CD4+ T cells were enriched for hydrophobic CDR3 residues at positions 6 and 7. Skewed V and J usage and few unique V-J pairs marked patient repertoires, most in Tregs.

The germline gives CDR1 ENHRY, CDR2 SYGVKD. CDR3 length: 15 amino acids. After removal of 1 base from V and 2 bases from J, the junction contained 5 bases not matched to a gene. The primer mix had 52 TRBV and 13 TRBJ primers. TCRdb keeps only in-frame clones here, not all; method: immunoSEQ multiplex PCR. The sample has some 31,000 clones; approximately 93% are singletons. Every patient with CD3G deficiency had evidence of autoimmunity. CD4+ cells were sorted into CD25-high CD127-low regulatory cells and CD25-low CD127-high conventional cells. A word on this clone: Its specificity is not known.

The rearrangement uses TRBV10-3 and TRBJ2-7; TRBD1 matches 7 bases. This sequence was found in a child between 2 and 9 years old with CD3G deficiency. The sample was conventional CD4+ T cells sorted from blood. CDR3 sequence reads: CAISEFSDRPYEQYF. CDR3 DNA sequence: TGTGCCATCAGTGAGTTTTCGGACAGGCCCTACGAGCAGTACTTC.